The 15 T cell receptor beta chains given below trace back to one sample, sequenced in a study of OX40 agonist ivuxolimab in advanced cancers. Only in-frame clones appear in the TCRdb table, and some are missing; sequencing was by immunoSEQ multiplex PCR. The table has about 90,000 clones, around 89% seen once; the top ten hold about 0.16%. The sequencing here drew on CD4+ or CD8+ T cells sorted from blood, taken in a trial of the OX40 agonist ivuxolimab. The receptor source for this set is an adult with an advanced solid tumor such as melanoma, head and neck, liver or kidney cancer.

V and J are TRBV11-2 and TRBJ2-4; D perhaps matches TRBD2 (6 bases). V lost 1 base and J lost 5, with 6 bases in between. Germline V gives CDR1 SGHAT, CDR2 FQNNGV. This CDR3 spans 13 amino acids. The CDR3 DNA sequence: TGTGCCAGCAGCTTAGCGGGGGAAAACATTCAGTACTTC. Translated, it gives CASSLAGENIQYF. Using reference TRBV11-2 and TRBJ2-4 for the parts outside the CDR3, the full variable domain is EAGVAQSPRYKIIEKRQSVAFWCNPISGHATLYWYQQILGQGPKLLIQFQNNGVVDDSQLPKDRFSAERLKGVDSTLKIQPAKLEDSAVYLCASSLAGENIQYFGAGTRLSVL.

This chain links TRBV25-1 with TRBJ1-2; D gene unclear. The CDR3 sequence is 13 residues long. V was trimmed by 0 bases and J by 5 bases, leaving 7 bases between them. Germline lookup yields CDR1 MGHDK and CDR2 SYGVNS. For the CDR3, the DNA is TGTGCCAGCAGTGAATATAGCCAGTATGGCTACACCTTC. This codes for CASSEYSQYGYTF.

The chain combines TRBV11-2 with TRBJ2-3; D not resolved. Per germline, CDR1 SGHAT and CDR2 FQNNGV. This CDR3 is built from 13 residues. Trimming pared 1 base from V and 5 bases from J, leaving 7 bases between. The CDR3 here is CASSLVRLDTQYF. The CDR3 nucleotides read TGTGCCAGCAGCTTAGTAAGGTTAGATACGCAGTATTTT.

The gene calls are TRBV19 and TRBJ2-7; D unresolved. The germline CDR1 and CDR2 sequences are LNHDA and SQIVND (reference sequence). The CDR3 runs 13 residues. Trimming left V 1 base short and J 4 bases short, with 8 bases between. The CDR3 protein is CASSIVVRYEQYF. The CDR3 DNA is TGTGCCAGTAGTATAGTGGTACGGTACGAGCAGTACTTC.

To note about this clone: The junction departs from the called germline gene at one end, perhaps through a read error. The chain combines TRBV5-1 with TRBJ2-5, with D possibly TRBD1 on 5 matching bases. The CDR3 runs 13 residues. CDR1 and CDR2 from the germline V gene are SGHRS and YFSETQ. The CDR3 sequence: CASSPQGRETQYF. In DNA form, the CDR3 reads TGTGCCAGCAGCCCCCAGGGCCGGGAGACCCAGTACTTC. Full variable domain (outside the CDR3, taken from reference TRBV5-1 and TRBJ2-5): KAGVTQTPRYLIKTRGQQVTLSCSPISGHRSVSWYQQTPGQGLQFLFEYFSETQRNKGNFPGRFSGRQFSNSRSEMNVSTLELGDSALYLCASSPQGRETQYFGPGTRLLVL.

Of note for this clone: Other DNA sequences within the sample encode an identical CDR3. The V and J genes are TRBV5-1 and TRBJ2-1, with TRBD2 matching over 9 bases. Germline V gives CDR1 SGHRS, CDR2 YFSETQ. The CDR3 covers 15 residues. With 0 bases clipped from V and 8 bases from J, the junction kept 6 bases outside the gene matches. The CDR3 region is CASSLGGGGADEQFF. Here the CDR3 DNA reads TGCGCCAGCAGCTTGGGTGGCGGGGGGGCCGATGAGCAGTTCTTC.

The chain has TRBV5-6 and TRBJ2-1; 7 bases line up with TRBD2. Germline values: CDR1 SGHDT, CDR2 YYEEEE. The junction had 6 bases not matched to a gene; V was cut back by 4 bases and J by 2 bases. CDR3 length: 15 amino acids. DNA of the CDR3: TGTGCCAGCAGCCCGCCCGGGACTACCTACAATGAGCAGTTCTTC. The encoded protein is CASSPPGTTYNEQFF.

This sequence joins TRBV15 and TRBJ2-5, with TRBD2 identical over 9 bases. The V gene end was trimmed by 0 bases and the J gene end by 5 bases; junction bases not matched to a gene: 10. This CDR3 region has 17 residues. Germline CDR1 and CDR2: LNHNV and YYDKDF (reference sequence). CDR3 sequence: CATSRDPRGGSWETQYF. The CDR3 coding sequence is TGTGCCACCAGCAGAGACCCGCGGGGGGGCAGTTGGGAGACCCAGTACTTC. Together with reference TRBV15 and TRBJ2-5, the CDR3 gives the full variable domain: DAMVIQNPRYQVTQFGKPVTLSCSQTLNHNVMYWYQQKSSQAPKLLFHYYDKDFNNEADTPDNFQSRRPNTSFCFLDIRSPGLGDTAMYLCATSRDPRGGSWETQYFGPGTRLLVL.

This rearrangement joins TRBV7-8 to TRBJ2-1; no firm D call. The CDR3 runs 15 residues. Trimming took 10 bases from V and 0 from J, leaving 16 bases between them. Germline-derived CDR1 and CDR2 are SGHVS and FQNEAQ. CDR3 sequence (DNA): TGTGCCACTCTCTCGTTCCCTAGCTCCTACAATGAGCAGTTCTTC. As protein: CATLSFPSSYNEQFF. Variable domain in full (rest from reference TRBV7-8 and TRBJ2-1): GAGVSQSPRYKVAKRGQDVALRCDPISGHVSLFWYQQALGQGPEFLTYFQNEAQLDKSGLPSDRFFAERPEGSVSTLKIQRTQQEDSAVYLCATLSFPSSYNEQFFGPGTRLTVL.

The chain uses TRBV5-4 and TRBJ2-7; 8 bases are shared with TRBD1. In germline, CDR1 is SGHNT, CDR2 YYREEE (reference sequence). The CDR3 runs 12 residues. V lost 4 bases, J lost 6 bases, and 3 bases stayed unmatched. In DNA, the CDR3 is TGTGCCAGCAGCCGTACAGGGGGCGAGCAGTACTTC. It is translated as CASSRTGGEQYF.

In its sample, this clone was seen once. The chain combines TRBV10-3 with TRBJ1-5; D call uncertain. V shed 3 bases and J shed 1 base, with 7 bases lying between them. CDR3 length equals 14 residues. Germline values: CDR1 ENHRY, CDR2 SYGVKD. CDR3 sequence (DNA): TGTGCCATCAGTGACGCAGGCAGCAATCAGCCCCAGCATTTT. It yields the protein CAISDAGSNQPQHF.

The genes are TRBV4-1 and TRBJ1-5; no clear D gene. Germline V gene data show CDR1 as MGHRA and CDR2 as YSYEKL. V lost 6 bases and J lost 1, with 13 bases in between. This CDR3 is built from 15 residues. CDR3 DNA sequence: TGCGCCAGCAGGACTTTTAGGTTAAGCAATCAGCCCCAGCATTTT. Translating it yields CASRTFRLSNQPQHF.

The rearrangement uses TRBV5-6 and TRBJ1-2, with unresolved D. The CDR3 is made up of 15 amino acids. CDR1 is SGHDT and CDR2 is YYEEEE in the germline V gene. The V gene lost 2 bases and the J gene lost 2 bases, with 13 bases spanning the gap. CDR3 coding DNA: TGTGCCAGCAGCTTCTCAGTTACCTACAACTATGGCTACACCTTC. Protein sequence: CASSFSVTYNYGYTF.

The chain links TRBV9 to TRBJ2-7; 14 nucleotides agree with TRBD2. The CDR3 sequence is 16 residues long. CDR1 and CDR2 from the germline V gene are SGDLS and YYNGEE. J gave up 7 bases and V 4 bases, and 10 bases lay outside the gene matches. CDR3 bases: TGTGCCAGCAGCCCTAACCTGGGACTAGCGGGGGCAGAGCAGTACTTC. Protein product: CASSPNLGLAGAEQYF.

The CDR3, as DNA: TGTGCCTGGACTAGCGGGAGTTCTGGGGCCAACGTCCTGACTTTC. As protein: CAWTSGSSGANVLTF. The J gene is TRBJ2-6, the V gene TRBV30; 10 positions match TRBD2. V was clipped by 4 bases and J by 1 base; unmatched bases: 1. The CDR3 is 15 residues long. The germline V gene has CDR1 GTSNPN and CDR2 SVGIG (reference sequence).